This entry lists 7 T cell receptor beta chains sequenced from one sample in a study of blood T cell repertoires in COVID-19. Libraries were prepared by immunoSEQ multiplex PCR; TCRdb keeps only in-frame clonotypes and omits some of them. The table includes about 190,000 clones, 82% detected once. What was sequenced was peripheral blood. These receptors were collected from an elderly woman with active or convalescent COVID-19.

The V gene is TRBV10-3, the J gene TRBJ2-3; 9 bases line up with TRBD2. Per germline, CDR1 ENHRY and CDR2 SYGVKD. Losses at the gene ends were 3 bases for V and 6 bases for J; bases not matched to a gene: 7. CDR3 length: 15 residues. Here the CDR3 DNA reads TGTGCCATCAGTGAAAGCGGGAGGTCCTGGGATACGCAGTATTTT. Translated, it gives CAISESGRSWDTQYF.

This clone was observed once. V and J are TRBV7-9 and TRBJ2-7, with TRBD1 identical over 9 bases. J was trimmed by 1 base and V by 4 bases; bases with no gene match: 11. The CDR3 length is 17 residues. Germline CDR1 SEHNR, CDR2 FQNEAQ (reference sequence). This chain's CDR3 is CASSSQTGTGTSYEQYF. As DNA, the CDR3 is TGTGCCAGCAGCTCCCAAACCGGGACAGGGACGTCCTACGAGCAGTACTTC.

The J gene is TRBJ1-5, the V gene TRBV19, with D possibly being TRBD1 (5 bases). With 11 bases removed from V and 4 bases from J, the gap between germline ends came to 18 bases. Germline-derived CDR1 and CDR2 are LNHDA and SQIVND (reference sequence). CDR3 length equals 14 residues. CDR3 protein: CAGGDLAKNQPQHF. DNA of the CDR3: TGTGCCGGGGGGGATTTAGCGAAGAATCAGCCCCAGCATTTT.

The rearrangement joins TRBV20-1 to TRBJ2-7; 7 bases fit TRBD2. Germline loops: CDR1 DFQATT, CDR2 SNEGSKA (reference sequence). The J segment lost 2 bases and the V segment lost 3 bases, leaving 10 bases of the junction unmatched. This CDR3 has 15 amino acids. CDR3 bases: TGCAGTGCTAGTGAGTGGGGCGGGAGCCCCTACGAGCAGTACTTC. Amino acids: CSASEWGGSPYEQYF.

In its sample, this clone was seen once. An end of the junction differs from the germline gene, which may be a read error. The gene calls are TRBV19 and TRBJ1-1; 8 positions match TRBD1. Germline V gene sequence: CDR1 LNHDA, CDR2 SQIVND (reference sequence). This CDR3 has 16 amino acids. The CDR3 is CASSMGQAPVNTEAFF. The CDR3 DNA follows: TGTGCCAGCAGTATGGGACAGGCCCCCGTAAACACTGAAGCTTTCTTT.

This sequence joins TRBV4-2 and TRBJ1-3; 9 bases are shared with TRBD1. CDR3 length: 14 amino acids. Germline values: CDR1 LGHNA, CDR2 YNFKEQ. The V segment lost 3 bases and the J segment 5 bases; nucleotides outside the gene matches: 2. For the CDR3, the DNA is TGTGCCAGCAGCCAGGACAGGGGTAGAAACACCATATATTTT. The encoded protein is CASSQDRGRNTIYF.

This chain joins TRBV6-5 and TRBJ1-3; D ambiguous. There are 15 residues in the CDR3. Germline-derived CDR1 and CDR2 are MNHEY and SVGAGI. V was clipped by 2 bases and J by 2 bases, with 10 bases between them. The CDR3 is CASSYSSGTGNTIYF. DNA of the CDR3: TGTGCCAGCAGTTACAGCTCGGGAACTGGAAACACCATATATTTT.